This TCR beta chain was retrieved from a study of response to subunit inactivated influenza vaccine. Germline assignment: CDR1 SQVTM and CDR2 ANQGSEA. CDR3 length: 12 amino acids. The ends were cut back, 7 bases at V and 0 bases at J, with 9 bases in the middle. TCRdb ran MiXCR on the RT-PCR reads and lists one entry per CDR3 protein. This sample yields hundreds of thousands of distinct CDR3 sequences, of which less than 20% are seen a single time; approximately 10% belongs to the top ten. The receptor was derived from a man aged 45-60 years who received an inactivated influenza vaccine. The rearrangement joins TRBV29-1 to TRBJ1-2, with TRBD1 as a possible D gene (5 bases). This specimen was PBMCs from blood, taken 5 days after vaccination. This CDR3 is CSAPGPNYGYTF. In DNA, the CDR3 is TGCAGCGCCCCGGGACCTAACTATGGCTACACCTTC.